This T cell receptor (beta chain) was captured in a study of blood T cell repertoires in COVID-19. Study information: COVID-19 samples, acute and convalescent, were from the United States, Italy and Spain.

In the case of this clone: Other nucleotide sequences from this sample produce the same CDR3.

Original data processing: Researchers report that nucleated cell counts were estimated from reference gene primer amplification. Assay used: immunoSEQ multiplex PCR; TCRdb lists only in-frame clones, some missing. The V and J calls and clone size were taken over from that table, and D and trimming were inferred from the DNA. The sample records about 330,000 clones, 87% being singletons. Germline V lookup: CDR1 GTSNPN, CDR2 SVGIG (reference sequence). The CDR3 length is 13 residues. Trimming took off 0 bases at V and 1 base at J, with 6 bases between the two ends. Specimen: PBMCs or T cells enriched from blood (not recorded which). V usage is TRBV30 and J usage is TRBJ1-1; D not resolved. This receptor was identified in a woman aged 25 to 39 who had recovered from COVID-19. CDR3 in DNA: TGTGCCTGGAGTGTACGGGGGAACACTGAAGCTTTCTTT. This encodes CAWSVRGNTEAFF.